This is a list of T cell receptor beta chains from one sample in a study of CD8 T cells in ankylosing spondylitis. TCRdb fed the 5' RACE reads into MiXCR, producing one record per CDR3 protein. The data contain approximately 440,000 distinct CDR3 sequences, 17% of them singletons. Sequences were obtained from blood, either unsorted or a sorted T cell fraction (not recorded which). These receptors all stem from a male donor with ankylosing spondylitis. Both conserved end residues are part of each CDR3. A D gene is named only where the DNA matches it firmly. Clone size is not always given. Where it is, it says once, few, many or a class for expanded clones.

CDR3 DNA: TGCAGTGCTAGACGTCGGGACAGCTCCGACAATCAGCCCCAGCATTTT; CDR3 protein: CSARRRDSSDNQPQHF; clone size: NA; J gene: TRBJ1-5; D gene: TRBD1; V gene: TRBV20-1; CDR3 length: 16
CDR3 DNA: TGTGCCAGCAGCCAGAGGCTGGCTAATGAAAAACTGTTTTTT; CDR3 protein: CASSQRLANEKLFF; clone size: few; J gene: TRBJ1-4; D gene: NA; V gene: TRBV4-2; CDR3 length: 14
CDR3 DNA: TGTGCCAGCAGTTACAGCGGCAATGAGCAGTTCTTC; CDR3 protein: CASSYSGNEQFF; clone size: many; J gene: TRBJ2-1; D gene: NA; V gene: TRBV6-5; CDR3 length: 12
CDR3 DNA: TGTGCCAGCAGCCGGACGGATTCTAATTCACCCCTCCACTTT; CDR3 protein: CASSRTDSNSPLHF; clone size: NA; J gene: TRBJ1-6; D gene: NA; V gene: TRBV27; CDR3 length: 14
CDR3 DNA: TGCAGTATGTCCCGCGGCTCCTACGAGCAGTACTTC; CDR3 protein: CSMSRGSYEQYF; clone size: few; J gene: TRBJ2-7; D gene: NA; V gene: TRBV29-1; CDR3 length: 12
CDR3 DNA: TGTGCCAGCAGCTTAGGGCTAGGCGGGGGCGAGACCCAGTACTTC; CDR3 protein: CASSLGLGGGETQYF; clone size: few; J gene: TRBJ2-5; D gene: NA; V gene: TRBV7-2; CDR3 length: 15
CDR3 DNA: TGCAGTGCTAGGGAGGGGGCAGACGAGCAGTACTTC; CDR3 protein: CSAREGADEQYF; clone size: NA; J gene: TRBJ2-7; D gene: NA; V gene: TRBV20-1; CDR3 length: 12
CDR3 DNA: TGTGCCAGCAGCCCCCGGGGGGGCAACTACAATGAGCAGTTCTTC; CDR3 protein: CASSPRGGNYNEQFF; clone size: NA; J gene: TRBJ2-1; D gene: TRBD2; V gene: TRBV3-1; CDR3 length: 15
CDR3 DNA: TGCGCCAGCAGCCAAGAAGTCTACTCTCGTCACAATGAGCAGTTCTTC; CDR3 protein: CASSQEVYSRHNEQFF; clone size: NA; J gene: TRBJ2-1; D gene: NA; V gene: TRBV4-3; CDR3 length: 16
CDR3 DNA: TGTGCCAGCAGCGTAGCTCAGGGCTGGCAAGAGACCCAGTACTTC; CDR3 protein: CASSVAQGWQETQYF; clone size: NA; J gene: TRBJ2-5; D gene: NA; V gene: TRBV9; CDR3 length: 15
CDR3 DNA: TGCGCCAGTCGCCGCGACTTGACGGGCTATGGCTACACCTTC; CDR3 protein: CASRRDLTGYGYTF; clone size: few; J gene: TRBJ1-2; D gene: NA; V gene: TRBV5-1; CDR3 length: 14
CDR3 DNA: TGTGCCAGCAGCAACCGGGACAGGGAGGAAAAACTGTTTTTT; CDR3 protein: CASSNRDREEKLFF; clone size: NA; J gene: TRBJ1-4; D gene: TRBD1; V gene: TRBV7-9; CDR3 length: 14
CDR3 DNA: TGTGCCAGCAGCAGGACTAGTTCAGATACGCAGTATTTT; CDR3 protein: CASSRTSSDTQYF; clone size: many; J gene: TRBJ2-3; D gene: TRBD2; V gene: TRBV4-2; CDR3 length: 13
CDR3 DNA: TGCGCCAGCAGCCCCTCTCTGGGGGGAGAGACCCAGTACTTC; CDR3 protein: CASSPSLGGETQYF; clone size: many; J gene: TRBJ2-5; D gene: NA; V gene: TRBV5-1; CDR3 length: 14
CDR3 DNA: TGTGCCAGCAGCTCAACCATCAGAGGAGTTAATTCACCCCTCCACTTT; CDR3 protein: CASSSTIRGVNSPLHF; clone size: few; J gene: TRBJ1-6; D gene: NA; V gene: TRBV7-6; CDR3 length: 16
CDR3 DNA: TGTGCCAGCAGTTACTCGGACAGGGTGAAAGACAATGAGCAGTTCTTC; CDR3 protein: CASSYSDRVKDNEQFF; clone size: few; J gene: TRBJ2-1; D gene: TRBD1; V gene: TRBV6-5; CDR3 length: 16
CDR3 DNA: TGTGCCAGCTCACTCGACAGGGGAAGTCTCTCCTACGAGCAGTACTTC; CDR3 protein: CASSLDRGSLSYEQYF; clone size: few; J gene: TRBJ2-7; D gene: TRBD1; V gene: TRBV18; CDR3 length: 16
CDR3 DNA: TGTGCCAGCAGATCGGGGGGGGCGCAGAGCACAGATACGCAGTATTTT; CDR3 protein: CASRSGGAQSTDTQYF; clone size: NA; J gene: TRBJ2-3; D gene: TRBD2; V gene: TRBV6-1; CDR3 length: 16
CDR3 DNA: TGTGCCAGTAAAGGACAGAAGAGATATAGCAATCAGCCCCAGCATTTT; CDR3 protein: CASKGQKRYSNQPQHF; clone size: few; J gene: TRBJ1-5; D gene: NA; V gene: TRBV19; CDR3 length: 16
CDR3 DNA: TGTGCCAGCAGTGGGGGGGGACAGCTCACTTCACCCCTCCACTTT; CDR3 protein: CASSGGGQLTSPLHF; clone size: NA; J gene: TRBJ1-6; D gene: TRBD1; V gene: TRBV2; CDR3 length: 15
CDR3 DNA: TGTGCCAGCTCACCGGGGACAGATCCTAACTATGGCTACACCTTC; CDR3 protein: CASSPGTDPNYGYTF; clone size: few; J gene: TRBJ1-2; D gene: TRBD1; V gene: TRBV18; CDR3 length: 15
CDR3 DNA: TGTGCCAGCAGACTTGGGGTCGGGGACACCGGGGAGCTGTTTTTT; CDR3 protein: CASRLGVGDTGELFF; clone size: NA; J gene: TRBJ2-2; D gene: NA; V gene: TRBV2; CDR3 length: 15
CDR3 DNA: TGCGCCAGCAGTAACAGGGGGCAGGAGACCCAGTACTTC; CDR3 protein: CASSNRGQETQYF; clone size: few; J gene: TRBJ2-5; D gene: TRBD1; V gene: TRBV5-1; CDR3 length: 13
CDR3 DNA: TGTGCCAGCAGCTTAGGTTGGACTAGCGGGAGTGAGCAGTTCTTC; CDR3 protein: CASSLGWTSGSEQFF; clone size: many; J gene: TRBJ2-1; D gene: TRBD2; V gene: TRBV11-2; CDR3 length: 15
CDR3 DNA: TGCGCCAGCAGCCGGCCCACGTGGCCGAACACTGAAGCTTTCTTT; CDR3 protein: CASSRPTWPNTEAFF; clone size: NA; J gene: TRBJ1-1; D gene: NA; V gene: TRBV4-1; CDR3 length: 15
CDR3 DNA: TGTGCCAGCACTCCCAGGGCTAGCGGGAGTATGGGCCAAGAGACCCAGTACTTC; CDR3 protein: CASTPRASGSMGQETQYF; clone size: NA; J gene: TRBJ2-5; D gene: TRBD2; V gene: TRBV6-1; CDR3 length: 18
CDR3 DNA: TGTGCCAGCACCACTACCTGGAGCTCCTACAATGAGCAGTTCTTC; CDR3 protein: CASTTTWSSYNEQFF; clone size: NA; J gene: TRBJ2-1; D gene: NA; V gene: TRBV6-1; CDR3 length: 15
CDR3 DNA: TGTGCCAGCAGTTACGACAGGGGGAATTCACCCCTCCACTTT; CDR3 protein: CASSYDRGNSPLHF; clone size: few; J gene: TRBJ1-6; D gene: TRBD1; V gene: TRBV6-2/TRBV6-3; CDR3 length: 14
CDR3 DNA: TGCGCCAGCAGCCAAGCCCCCACAGGGGAGCTTAACGAGCAGTACTTC; CDR3 protein: CASSQAPTGELNEQYF; clone size: few; J gene: TRBJ2-7; D gene: TRBD1; V gene: TRBV4-1; CDR3 length: 16
CDR3 DNA: TGTGCCAGCTCACCACCTGAGCGGGGGTCCATGAACACTGAAGCTTTCTTT; CDR3 protein: CASSPPERGSMNTEAFF; clone size: NA; J gene: TRBJ1-1; D gene: NA; V gene: TRBV18; CDR3 length: 17
CDR3 DNA: TGTGCCAGCAGTTGGACAGGGAACTCCTATAATTCACCCCTCCACTTT; CDR3 protein: CASSWTGNSYNSPLHF; clone size: NA; J gene: TRBJ1-6; D gene: TRBD1; V gene: TRBV12-3/TRBV12-4; CDR3 length: 16